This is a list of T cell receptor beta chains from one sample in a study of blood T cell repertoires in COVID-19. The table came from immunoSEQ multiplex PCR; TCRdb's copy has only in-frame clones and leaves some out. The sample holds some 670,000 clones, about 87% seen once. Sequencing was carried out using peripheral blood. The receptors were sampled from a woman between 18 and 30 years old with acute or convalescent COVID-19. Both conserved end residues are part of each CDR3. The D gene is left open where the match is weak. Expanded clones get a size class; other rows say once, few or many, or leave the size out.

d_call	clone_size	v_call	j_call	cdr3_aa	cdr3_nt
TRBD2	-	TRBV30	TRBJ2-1	CAWTSGGYNEQFF	TGTGCCTGGACTAGCGGGGGTTACAATGAGCAGTTCTTC
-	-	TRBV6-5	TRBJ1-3	CASREAFSGNTIYF	TGTGCCAGCCGAGAGGCGTTCTCTGGAAACACCATATATTTT
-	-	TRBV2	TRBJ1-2	CASSEGVEGYGYTF	TGTGCCAGCAGCGAAGGTGTCGAGGGCTATGGCTACACCTTC
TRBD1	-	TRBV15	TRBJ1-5	CATSRNPTGRNQPQHF	TGTGCCACCAGCAGAAACCCGACAGGGCGCAATCAGCCCCAGCATTTT
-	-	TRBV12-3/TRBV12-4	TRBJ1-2	CASSPGGSGYTF	TGTGCCAGCAGTCCCGGGGGGTCTGGCTACACCTTC
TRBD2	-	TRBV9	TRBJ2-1	CASSLTSESYNEQFF	TGTGCCAGCAGTCTTACTAGCGAATCCTACAATGAGCAGTTCTTC
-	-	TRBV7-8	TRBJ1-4	CASSLRGKLFF	TGTGCCAGCAGCTTAAGGGGGAAACTGTTTTTT
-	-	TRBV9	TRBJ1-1	CASSVFGSTEAFF	TGTGCCAGCAGCGTATTCGGTTCCACTGAAGCTTTCTTT
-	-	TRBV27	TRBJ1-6	CASNPRSAGDNSPLHF	TGTGCCAGCAACCCAAGGAGCGCAGGGGATAATTCACCCCTCCACTTT
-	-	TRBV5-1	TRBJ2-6	CASSGTLGGQGSSGANVLTF	TGCGCCAGCAGCGGAACCTTGGGGGGGCAAGGAAGCTCTGGGGCCAACGTCCTGACTTTC
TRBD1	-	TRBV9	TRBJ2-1	CASSGRQGNYNEQFF	TGTGCCAGCAGCGGGAGACAGGGAAATTACAATGAGCAGTTCTTC
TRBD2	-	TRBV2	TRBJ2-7	CASSGKSGALNYEQYF	TGTGCCAGCAGTGGGAAAAGCGGGGCCTTGAACTACGAGCAGTACTTC
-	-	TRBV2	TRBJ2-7	CASSGSPDSPTNYEQYF	TGTGCCAGCAGTGGCTCTCCTGACAGCCCGACCAACTACGAGCAGTACTTC
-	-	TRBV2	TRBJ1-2	CASSEFPGGGYTF	TGTGCCAGCAGTGAATTCCCTGGGGGCGGCTACACCTTC
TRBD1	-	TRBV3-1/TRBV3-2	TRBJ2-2	CASSQTTGKEYTGELFF	TGTGCCAGCAGCCAAACGACAGGGAAAGAGTACACCGGGGAGCTGTTTTTT
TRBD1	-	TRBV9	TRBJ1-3	CASTGQDTSGNTIYF	TGTGCCAGCACAGGACAGGACACCTCTGGAAACACCATATATTTT
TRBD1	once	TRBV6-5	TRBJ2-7	CASRRDRGNYEQYF	TGTGCCAGCAGGAGAGACAGGGGCAACTACGAGCAGTACTTC
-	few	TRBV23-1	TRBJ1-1	CASSPGAGENTEAFF	TGCGCCAGCAGTCCAGGGGCAGGGGAGAACACTGAAGCTTTCTTT
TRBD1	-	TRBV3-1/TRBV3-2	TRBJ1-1	CASRTGMNTEAFF	TGTGCCAGCCGGACAGGTATGAACACTGAAGCTTTCTTT
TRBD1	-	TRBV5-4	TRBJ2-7	CASSQDVQGFEQYF	TGTGCCAGCAGCCAAGATGTACAGGGGTTCGAGCAGTACTTC
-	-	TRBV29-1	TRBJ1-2	CSVEDGKGGYTF	TGCAGCGTTGAAGATGGGAAGGGGGGCTACACCTTC
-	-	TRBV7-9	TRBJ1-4	CASSLREKLFF	TGTGCCAGCAGCTTACGTGAAAAACTGTTTTTT
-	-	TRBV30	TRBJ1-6	CAWKGLSYNSPLHF	TGTGCCTGGAAGGGGTTGTCCTATAATTCACCCCTCCACTTT
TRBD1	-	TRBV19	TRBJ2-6	CASSMTGSGANVLTF	TGTGCCAGTAGCATGACAGGGTCGGGGGCCAACGTCCTGACTTTC